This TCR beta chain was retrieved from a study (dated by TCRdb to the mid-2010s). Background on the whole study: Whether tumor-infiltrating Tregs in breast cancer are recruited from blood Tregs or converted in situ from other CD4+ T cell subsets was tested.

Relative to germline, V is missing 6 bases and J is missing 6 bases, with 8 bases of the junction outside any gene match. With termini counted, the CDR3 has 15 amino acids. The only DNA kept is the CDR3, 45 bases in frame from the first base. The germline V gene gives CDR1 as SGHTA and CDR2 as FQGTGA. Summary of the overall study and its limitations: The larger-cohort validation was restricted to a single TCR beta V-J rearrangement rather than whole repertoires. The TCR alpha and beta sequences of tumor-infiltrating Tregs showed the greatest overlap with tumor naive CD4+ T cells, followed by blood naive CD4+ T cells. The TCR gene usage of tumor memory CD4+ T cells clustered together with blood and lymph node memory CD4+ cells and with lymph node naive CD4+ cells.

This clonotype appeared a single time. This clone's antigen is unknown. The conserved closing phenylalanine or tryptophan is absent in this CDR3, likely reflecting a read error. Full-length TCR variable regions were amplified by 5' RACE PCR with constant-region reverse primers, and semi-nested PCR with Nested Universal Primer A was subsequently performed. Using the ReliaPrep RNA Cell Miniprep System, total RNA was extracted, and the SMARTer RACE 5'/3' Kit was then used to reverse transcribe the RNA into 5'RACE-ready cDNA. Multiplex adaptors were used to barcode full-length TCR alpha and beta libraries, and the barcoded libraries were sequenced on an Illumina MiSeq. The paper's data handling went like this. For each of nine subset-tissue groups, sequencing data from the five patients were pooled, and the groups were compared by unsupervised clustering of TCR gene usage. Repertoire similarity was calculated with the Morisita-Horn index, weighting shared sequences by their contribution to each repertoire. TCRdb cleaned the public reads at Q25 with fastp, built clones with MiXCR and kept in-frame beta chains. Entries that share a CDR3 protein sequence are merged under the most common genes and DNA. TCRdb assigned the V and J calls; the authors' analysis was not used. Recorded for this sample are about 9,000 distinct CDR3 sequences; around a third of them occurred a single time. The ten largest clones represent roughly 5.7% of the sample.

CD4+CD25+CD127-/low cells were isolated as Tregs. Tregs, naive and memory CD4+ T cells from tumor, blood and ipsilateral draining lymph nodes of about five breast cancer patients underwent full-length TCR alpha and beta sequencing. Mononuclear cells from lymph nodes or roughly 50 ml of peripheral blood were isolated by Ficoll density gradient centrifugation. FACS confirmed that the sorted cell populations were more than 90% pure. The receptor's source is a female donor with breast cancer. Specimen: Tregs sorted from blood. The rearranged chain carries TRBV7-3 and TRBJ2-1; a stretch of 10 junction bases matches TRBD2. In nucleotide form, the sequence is TGTGCCAGCAGGGCAGCTAGCGGGAGAGGCAATGAGCAGTTCCTC. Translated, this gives CASRAASGRGNEQFL.